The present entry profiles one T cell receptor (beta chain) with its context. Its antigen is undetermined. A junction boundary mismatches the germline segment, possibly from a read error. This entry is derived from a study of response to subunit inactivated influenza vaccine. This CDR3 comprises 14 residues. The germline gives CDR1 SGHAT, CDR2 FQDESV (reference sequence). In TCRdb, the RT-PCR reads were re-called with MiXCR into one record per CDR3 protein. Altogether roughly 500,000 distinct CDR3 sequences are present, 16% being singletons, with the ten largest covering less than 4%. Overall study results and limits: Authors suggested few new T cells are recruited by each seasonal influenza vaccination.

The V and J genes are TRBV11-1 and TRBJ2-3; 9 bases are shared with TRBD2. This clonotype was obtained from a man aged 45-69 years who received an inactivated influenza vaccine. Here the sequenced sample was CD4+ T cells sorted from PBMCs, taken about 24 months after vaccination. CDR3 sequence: CASSIAGVTDTQYF. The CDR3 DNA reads TGTGCCAGCAGCATAGCGGGGGTAACAGATACGCAGTATTTT.